This T cell receptor (beta chain) comes out of a study of Graves' ophthalmopathy and Graves' hyperthyroidism. Study-level background: Cases classed as stable hyperthyroidism had no ophthalmopathy within 18 months of follow-up.

Transcripts of RNA were the source for amplifying TCR beta CDR3 regions. A first-round RT-PCR used HTBI primers, followed by a second-round multiplex PCR. Each CDR3 protein is one row after TCRdb ran MiXCR on the multiplex PCR reads. The profile shows 900,000 to 1,200,000 distinct CDR3 sequences, around a third of them singletons. Additional autoimmune diseases, uncontrolled infections, pregnancy or lactation disqualified patients. The CDR3 spans 14 residues. Losses at the gene ends were 6 bases for V and 4 bases for J; bases not matched to a gene: 4. Germline CDR1 SNHLY, CDR2 FYNNEI. The rearrangement uses TRBV2 and TRBJ1-3; 9 positions match TRBD1. Sequenced material: peripheral blood or thyroid tissue (not recorded which). This TCR was sampled from an adult man with Graves' hyperthyroidism. The CDR3 protein is CASRDRGSGNTIYF. For the CDR3, the DNA is TGTGCCAGCAGGGACAGGGGTTCCGGAAACACCATATATTTT.